The 3 T cell receptor beta chains given below trace back to one sample, sequenced in a study of blood T cell repertoires in COVID-19. Libraries were prepared by immunoSEQ multiplex PCR; TCRdb keeps only in-frame clonotypes and omits some of them. The profile covers almost 250,000 clones, with 70% to 90% appearing a single time and around 1.6% taken by the ten largest. The sequenced sample consisted of PBMCs or T cells enriched from blood (not recorded which). These receptor sequences come from a woman aged 50 to 60 who had recovered from COVID-19.

This clone was found once. DNA of the CDR3: TGTGCCACCAGTGATCGCCTAACTAGCGGGGCTAACAATGAGCAGTTCTTC. Residues: CATSDRLTSGANNEQFF. The rearrangement uses TRBV24-1 and TRBJ2-1; TRBD2 agrees at 10 bases. The V gene end was trimmed by 3 bases and the J gene end by 5 bases; junction bases not matched to a gene: 9. The CDR3 has 17 residues. CDR1 is KGHDR and CDR2 is SFDVKD in the germline V gene.

The J gene is TRBJ2-3, the V gene TRBV5-5; a weak D match, TRBD1 (5 bases). The CDR3 contains 12 residues. V was trimmed by 4 bases and J by 9 bases, leaving 12 bases between them. Germline V lookup: CDR1 SGHKS, CDR2 YYEKEE (reference sequence). The CDR3 loop reads CASSQTVETQYF. DNA for the CDR3: TGTGCCAGCAGCCAGACAGTGGAAACGCAGTATTTT.

The chain couples TRBV12-3 or TRBV12-4 to TRBJ2-1; maybe TRBD2 (5 bases). The CDR3 consists of 13 residues. V lost 3 bases and J lost 7, with 10 bases in between. The CDR3 loop is CASSFQRENEQFF. CDR3 DNA: TGTGCCAGCAGTTTCCAGAGGGAGAATGAGCAGTTCTTC.